This T cell receptor (beta chain) was profiled in a study of blood T cell repertoires in COVID-19. Overall study: T cells, B-cell-depleted T cells, or PBMCs supplied cDNA or gDNA.

TCRdb's copy holds only in-frame clones and misses some; the assay was immunoSEQ multiplex PCR. The sample records some 27,000 clones, roughly 87% being singletons. The ends lost 5 bases at V and 1 base at J; junction bases unmatched: 8. The CDR3 sequence is 16 residues long. Germline V gene sequence: CDR1 LNHDA, CDR2 SQIVND (reference sequence). This receptor was taken from a man aged 45-60 years with active COVID-19. This chain connects TRBV19 to TRBJ1-1; 9 nucleotides match TRBD1. Sequencing input: peripheral blood. The CDR3 region has the DNA TGTGCCAGTAGTGACGGGAGGGACAGGGCGAACACTGAAGCTTTCTTT. Protein: CASSDGRDRANTEAFF. Full variable domain (remainder filled in from reference TRBV19 and TRBJ1-1): DGGITQSPKYLFRKEGQNVTLSCEQNLNHDAMYWYRQDPGQGLRLIYYSQIVNDFQKGDIAEGYSVSREKKESFPLTVTSAQKNPTAFYLCASSDGRDRANTEAFFGQGTRLTVV.